This T cell receptor (beta chain) was sequenced in a study of blood T cell repertoires in COVID-19. Study-level information: There were acute and convalescent COVID-19 samples, and they came from the United States, Italy and Spain.

This clone was detected a few times. Participants, 18 to 89 years old, spanned 25 or so US areas. Cohort assignment relied on participant-reported clinical history. Per the authors' pipeline: Reference gene primer amplification gave estimated nucleated cell counts. Here immunoSEQ multiplex PCR was the method, and the copy in TCRdb shows in-frame clones only, minus some. Clone size and the V and J calls come from that table; the DNA yielded D and trimming. This table holds roughly 170,000 clones, approximately 80% found once. The receptor was derived from a woman in her fifties or sixties who had recovered from COVID-19. The sequenced material came from PBMCs or T cells enriched from blood (not recorded which).

The CDR3 coding sequence is TGTGCCAGCAGTTTGGCGGGCGGGAGGGCCGGTGAGACCCAGTACTTC. Translation: CASSLAGGRAGETQYF. This chain links TRBV28 with TRBJ2-5, with 9 bases fitting TRBD2. Per the germline V gene, CDR1 is MDHEN and CDR2 is SYDVKM. This CDR3 is built from 16 residues. Trimming cost V 3 bases and J 5 bases; bases outside gene matches: 10. The whole variable domain, filled in from reference TRBV28 and TRBJ2-5, reads DVKVTQSSRYLVKRTGEKVFLECVQDMDHENMFWYRQDPGLGLRLIYFSYDVKMKEKGDIPEGYSVSREKKERFSLILESASTNQTSMYLCASSLAGGRAGETQYFGPGTRLLVL.